The 14 T cell receptor beta chains below were found in one sample sequenced in a study of shared clonotypes between healthy human individuals. Some clones are missing from TCRdb's copy, which holds only in-frame ones; the method was immunoSEQ multiplex PCR. The table lists about 2,500,000 clones, about 92% of them singletons. The specimen was naive CD4+ T cells sorted from blood. Subset denoted: CD45RA+ positively selected. The receptors stem from a young man in good health.

The chain employs TRBV19 and TRBJ1-5; 8 bases fit TRBD1. Looked up from germline, CDR1 is LNHDA and CDR2 is SQIVND (reference sequence). This CDR3 region has 16 residues. Trimming removed 4 bases from V and 2 bases from J; junction bases left unmatched: 7. The CDR3 loop is CASSTRTGIGNQPQHF. Written as DNA, the CDR3 is TGTGCCAGTAGTACACGGACAGGGATAGGCAATCAGCCCCAGCATTTT. Complete variable domain (other parts from reference TRBV19 and TRBJ1-5): DGGITQSPKYLFRKEGQNVTLSCEQNLNHDAMYWYRQDPGQGLRLIYYSQIVNDFQKGDIAEGYSVSREKKESFPLTVTSAQKNPTAFYLCASSTRTGIGNQPQHFGDGTRLSIL.

The V and J genes are TRBV7-2 and TRBJ1-5; 7 nucleotides line up with TRBD1. The CDR3 is 18 amino acids. The ends lost 0 bases at V and 2 bases at J; junction bases unmatched: 10. CDR1 and CDR2 from the germline V gene are SGHTA and FQGNSA. CDR3 loop: CASSLAHTFGTGNQPQHF. The CDR3 nucleotides are TGTGCCAGCAGCTTAGCGCACACTTTTGGGACAGGCAATCAGCCCCAGCATTTT.

The chain couples TRBV4-2 to TRBJ1-1, with D tentatively TRBD1 (5 bases). V was trimmed by 1 base and J by 4 bases, leaving 13 bases between them. Germline assignment: CDR1 LGHNA and CDR2 YNFKEQ. This CDR3 spans 15 amino acids. The CDR3 bases are TGTGCCAGCAGCCAAGGGTCTGGGGGAAGCACTGAAGCTTTCTTT. As protein: CASSQGSGGSTEAFF.

V and J are TRBV27 and TRBJ2-7, with D possibly matching TRBD1 (5 bases). The CDR3 has 14 amino acids. V was pared by 2 bases and J by 9 bases, with 17 bases between. The V gene's germline CDR1 is MNHEY and CDR2 SMNVEV (reference sequence). In nucleotides, the CDR3 is TGTGCCAGCAGTTTAGCCTTAAGGGGCTTCGTGCAGTACTTC. Translated, it gives CASSLALRGFVQYF.

The V and J genes are TRBV5-4 and TRBJ2-7; maybe TRBD2 (5 bases). The germline V gene has CDR1 SGHNT and CDR2 YYREEE (reference sequence). Trimming stripped 3 bases from V and 6 bases from J, with 16 bases between. The CDR3 is made up of 14 amino acids. The CDR3 coding sequence is TGTGCCAGCAGCTCCATTCTAGCCGCTGGCGAGCAGTACTTC. Translated, it gives CASSSILAAGEQYF.

The J gene is TRBJ2-1, the V gene TRBV19; 11 nucleotides agree with TRBD2. The V segment lost 3 bases and the J segment 5 bases; nucleotides outside the gene matches: 9. The CDR3 is made up of 17 amino acids. Germline CDR1 LNHDA, CDR2 SQIVND (reference sequence). This CDR3 reads CASSILPGLAANNEQFF. DNA of the CDR3: TGTGCCAGTAGTATTTTGCCGGGACTAGCGGCAAACAATGAGCAGTTCTTC.

This clone is a singleton in its sample. J is TRBJ2-7 and V is TRBV9, with D maybe TRBD2 (6 bases). Germline V gives CDR1 SGDLS, CDR2 YYNGEE. Trimming took 2 bases from V and 5 from J, leaving 17 bases between them. The CDR3 extends over 15 amino acids. The CDR3 DNA sequence: TGTGCCAGCAGCGTGAGAAGCGGGCCGGATAACGAGCAGTACTTC. Protein: CASSVRSGPDNEQYF.

This chain uses TRBV11-2 with TRBJ2-3; TRBD2 might be the D (6 bases). V gave up 2 bases and J gave up 4 bases, with 13 bases separating them. Germline V CDR1 and CDR2: SGHAT, FQNNGV. The CDR3 runs to 15 residues. CDR3 nucleotide sequence: TGTGCCAGCAGCTTAAACTCGGGACTTGCAGATACGCAGTATTTT. Protein: CASSLNSGLADTQYF.

The chain recombines TRBV19 with TRBJ1-1; the match to TRBD1 covers 8 bases. After removal of 1 base from V and 2 bases from J, the junction contained 9 bases not matched to a gene. Germline loops: CDR1 LNHDA, CDR2 SQIVND (reference sequence). This CDR3 is built from 17 residues. The CDR3 spells CASSIGTGRTRNTEAFF. The CDR3 DNA is TGTGCCAGTAGTATAGGGACAGGGAGAACAAGAAACACTGAAGCTTTCTTT. The variable domain in full, completed from reference TRBV19 and TRBJ1-1, reads DGGITQSPKYLFRKEGQNVTLSCEQNLNHDAMYWYRQDPGQGLRLIYYSQIVNDFQKGDIAEGYSVSREKKESFPLTVTSAQKNPTAFYLCASSIGTGRTRNTEAFFGQGTRLTVV.

A note on this clone: The junction departs from the called germline gene at one end, perhaps through a read error. The CDR3 sequence is CASSLAPPARGVETQYF. In nucleotides, the CDR3 is TGTGCTAGCAGCTTAGCGCCTCCGGCTAGGGGGGTGGAGACCCAGTACTTC. The chain combines TRBV7-7 with TRBJ2-5; D possibly matches TRBD1 or TRBD2 (6 bases each). This CDR3 region has 17 residues. Germline V CDR1 and CDR2: SSHAT, FNYEAQ (reference sequence).

Written as DNA, the CDR3 is TGTGCCAGCAGACACAGCGGGAGGTACAATGAGCAGTTCTTC. Translated: CASRHSGRYNEQFF. V gene TRBV11-2 combines with J gene TRBJ2-1, with TRBD2 matching over 9 bases. Germline V CDR1 and CDR2: SGHAT, FQNNGV. The CDR3 consists of 14 residues. J gave up 4 bases and V 6 bases, and 4 bases lay outside the gene matches.

The chain links TRBV28 to TRBJ1-6; the D gene is possibly TRBD1 (6 bases). CDR3 length: 15 amino acids. Trimming cost V 11 bases and J 1 base, with 15 bases left between them. CDR1 and CDR2 from the germline V gene are MDHEN and SYDVKM. The chain's CDR3 is CAARGERSYNSPLHF. In DNA, the CDR3 is TGTGCCGCCAGGGGAGAGAGGTCCTATAATTCACCCCTCCACTTT. The entire variable domain, with the rest obtained from reference TRBV28 and TRBJ1-6, is as follows: DVKVTQSSRYLVKRTGEKVFLECVQDMDHENMFWYRQDPGLGLRLIYFSYDVKMKEKGDIPEGYSVSREKKERFSLILESASTNQTSMYLCAARGERSYNSPLHFGNGTRLTVT.

The V gene is TRBV15, the J gene TRBJ2-3, with TRBD1 identical over 7 bases. Trimming at V came to 0 bases and at J to 4 bases, leaving 7 bases not matched to a gene. CDR3 length equals 16 residues. Per the germline V gene, CDR1 is LNHNV and CDR2 is YYDKDF (reference sequence). The CDR3 DNA sequence: TGTGCCACCAGCAGAGATGGGACAGATATACCAGATACGCAGTATTTT. Protein: CATSRDGTDIPDTQYF.

This chain connects TRBV18 to TRBJ1-1, with D possibly being TRBD1 (6 bases). CDR3 length: 16 residues. V lost 4 bases, J lost 4 bases, and 19 bases lay in between. The germline V gene has CDR1 KGHSH and CDR2 LQKENI. The CDR3 sequence: CASSQQRDTRSTEAFF. In nucleotides, the CDR3 is TGTGCCAGCTCACAACAACGGGACACCAGGTCCACTGAAGCTTTCTTT.